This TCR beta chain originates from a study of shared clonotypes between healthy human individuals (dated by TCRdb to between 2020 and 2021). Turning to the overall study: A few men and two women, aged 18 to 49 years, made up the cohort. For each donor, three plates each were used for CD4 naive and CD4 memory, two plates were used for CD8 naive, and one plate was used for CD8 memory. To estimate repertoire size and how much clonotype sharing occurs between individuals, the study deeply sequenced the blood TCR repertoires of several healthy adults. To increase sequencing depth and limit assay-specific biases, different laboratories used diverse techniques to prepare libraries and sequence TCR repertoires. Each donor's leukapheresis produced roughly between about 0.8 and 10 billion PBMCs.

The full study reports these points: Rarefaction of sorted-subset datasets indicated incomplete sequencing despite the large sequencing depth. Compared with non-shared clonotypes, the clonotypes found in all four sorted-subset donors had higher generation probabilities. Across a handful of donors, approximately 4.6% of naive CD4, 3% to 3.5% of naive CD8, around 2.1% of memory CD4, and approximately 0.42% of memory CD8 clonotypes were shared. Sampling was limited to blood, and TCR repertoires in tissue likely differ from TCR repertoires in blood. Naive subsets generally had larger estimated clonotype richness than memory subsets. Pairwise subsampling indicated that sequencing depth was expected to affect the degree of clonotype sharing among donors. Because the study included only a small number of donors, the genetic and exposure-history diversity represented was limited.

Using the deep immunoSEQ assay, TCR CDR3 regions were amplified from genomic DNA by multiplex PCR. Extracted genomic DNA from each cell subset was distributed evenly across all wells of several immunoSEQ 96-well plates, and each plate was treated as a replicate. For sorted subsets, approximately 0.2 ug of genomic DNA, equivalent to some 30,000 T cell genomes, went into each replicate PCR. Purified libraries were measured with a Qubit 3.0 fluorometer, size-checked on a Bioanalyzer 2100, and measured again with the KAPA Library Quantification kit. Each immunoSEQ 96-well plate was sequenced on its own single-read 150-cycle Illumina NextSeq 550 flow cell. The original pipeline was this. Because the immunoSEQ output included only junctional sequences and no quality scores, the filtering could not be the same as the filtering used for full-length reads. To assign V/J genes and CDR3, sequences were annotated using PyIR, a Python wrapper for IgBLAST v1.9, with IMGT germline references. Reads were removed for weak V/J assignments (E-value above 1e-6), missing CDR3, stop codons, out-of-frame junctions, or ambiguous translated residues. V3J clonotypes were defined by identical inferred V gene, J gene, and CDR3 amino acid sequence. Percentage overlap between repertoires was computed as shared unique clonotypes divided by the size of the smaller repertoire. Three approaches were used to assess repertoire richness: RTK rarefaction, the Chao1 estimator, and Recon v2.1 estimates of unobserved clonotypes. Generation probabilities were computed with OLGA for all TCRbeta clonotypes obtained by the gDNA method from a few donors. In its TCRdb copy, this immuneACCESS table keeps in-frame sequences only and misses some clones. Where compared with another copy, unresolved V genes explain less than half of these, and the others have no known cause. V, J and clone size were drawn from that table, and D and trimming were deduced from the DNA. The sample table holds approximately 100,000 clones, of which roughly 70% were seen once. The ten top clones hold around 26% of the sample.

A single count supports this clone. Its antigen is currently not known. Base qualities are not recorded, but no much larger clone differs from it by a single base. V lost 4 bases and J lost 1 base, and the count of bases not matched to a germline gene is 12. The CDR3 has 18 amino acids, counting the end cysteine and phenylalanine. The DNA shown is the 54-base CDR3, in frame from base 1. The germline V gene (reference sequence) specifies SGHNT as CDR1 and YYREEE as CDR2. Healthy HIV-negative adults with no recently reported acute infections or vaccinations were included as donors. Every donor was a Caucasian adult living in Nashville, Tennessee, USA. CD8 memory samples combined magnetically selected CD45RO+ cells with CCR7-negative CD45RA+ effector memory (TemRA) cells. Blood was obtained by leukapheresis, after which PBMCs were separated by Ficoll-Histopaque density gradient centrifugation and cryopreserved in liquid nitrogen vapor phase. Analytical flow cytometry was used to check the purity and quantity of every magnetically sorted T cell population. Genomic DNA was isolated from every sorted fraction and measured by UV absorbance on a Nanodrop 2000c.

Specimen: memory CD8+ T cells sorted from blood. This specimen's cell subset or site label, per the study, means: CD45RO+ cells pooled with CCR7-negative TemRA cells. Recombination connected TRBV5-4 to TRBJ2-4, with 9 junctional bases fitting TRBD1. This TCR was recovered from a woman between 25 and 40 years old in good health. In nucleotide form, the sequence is TGTGCCAGCAGCCCGGGACAGGGCGCCCAACTGGCCAAAAACATTCAGTACTTC. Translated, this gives CASSPGQGAQLAKNIQYF.